This record concerns one TCR beta chain sequence. The specificity of this receptor is unknown. No clone much larger than this one lies a single base away; base qualities are absent. This entry is derived from a study of OX40 agonist ivuxolimab in advanced cancers. Background for the entire study: Ivuxolimab was a fully human IgG2 agonistic monoclonal antibody targeting the costimulatory receptor OX40 (CD134). The paper reports the monotherapy dose-escalation portion (N of about 54 patients) of the phase I ivuxolimab trial. The point of sequencing TCRbeta in the periphery was to test whether ivuxolimab changed TCR sequence diversity and drove clonal T-cell expansion. Prior anti-PD-1, anti-PD-L1 or anti-CTLA-4 therapy was permitted, and approximately 41% of dose-escalation patients had received checkpoint inhibitors. Three dose-escalation patients achieved partial responses, one with hepatocellular carcinoma and two with cutaneous melanoma. In the dose-escalation cohort, approximately 82% of patients were male, and the mean age was 60 years with a range of roughly 23 to 90. Of the approximately 50 dose-escalation patients, hepatocellular carcinoma was present in around 19, melanoma in some 15, renal cell carcinoma in 9 and head and neck cancer in 9. Intravenous ivuxolimab was administered to patients every 2 weeks at six dose levels: 0.01, 0.1, 0.3, 1.5, 3 and 10 mg/kg. Here is what the overall study found, with its caveats: Partial responders in the 0.1-3.0 mg/kg groups had among the lowest normalized peripheral clonal expansion, especially among CD8+ T cells. At doses from 0.1 to 3.0 mg/kg, clonal expansion was seen in both CD4+ and CD8+ blood T cells between baseline and week 6. After ivuxolimab, CD8+ T cells had more expanded clones than CD4+ T cells on average. Low levels of normalized T-cell clonal expansion were also seen in some patients who did not respond. Which antigens the clonally expanded peripheral T cells were specific for was not determined.

Patients with a history of autoimmune disease or receiving systemic immunosuppression were excluded from the trial. In every dose cohort, peripheral blood was drawn for TCR sequencing at baseline, cycle 4 day 1, and cycle 7 day 1. Samples were obtained from an open-label, multicenter, first-in-human phase I dose-escalation trial of ivuxolimab. Adults with locally advanced or metastatic melanoma, renal cell carcinoma, hepatocellular carcinoma or head and neck squamous cell carcinoma were enrolled in the trial. Before TCR sequencing, CD4+ and CD8+ T cells were separately sorted from peripheral blood. To sequence the TCRbeta CDR3 region, genomic DNA was isolated from the sorted cells. The immunoSEQ Assay was used to sequence the TCRbeta CDR3 regions. TCRdb stores this immuneACCESS table with in-frame sequences only. Part of the clones is absent; in the studies checked, under half of the shortfall reflects unresolved V genes, and no reason is known for the rest. This sample has about 46,000 clones in its table, and just over 85% of those were observed once. Clones ranked in the top ten supply roughly 54% of the sample.

The TCR comes from an adult with an advanced solid tumor such as melanoma, head and neck, liver or kidney cancer. The specimen was CD4+ or CD8+ T cells sorted from blood, collected in a trial of the OX40 agonist ivuxolimab.

DNA sequence: TGTGCCAGCAGCTTTTACGTAGGTGATAATTCACCCCTCCACTTT. Translated, this is CASSFYVGDNSPLHF. The V and J segments used are TRBV5-8 and TRBJ1-6; no D segment can be confidently identified. V drops 2 bases and J drops 5 bases, leaving 11 bases in between. CDR1 and CDR2, per the germline V gene, are SGHTS and YDEGEE. The CDR3 holds 15 amino acids from the cysteine to the phenylalanine. The entry retains the CDR3 DNA only, 45 bases that are in frame from base 1.